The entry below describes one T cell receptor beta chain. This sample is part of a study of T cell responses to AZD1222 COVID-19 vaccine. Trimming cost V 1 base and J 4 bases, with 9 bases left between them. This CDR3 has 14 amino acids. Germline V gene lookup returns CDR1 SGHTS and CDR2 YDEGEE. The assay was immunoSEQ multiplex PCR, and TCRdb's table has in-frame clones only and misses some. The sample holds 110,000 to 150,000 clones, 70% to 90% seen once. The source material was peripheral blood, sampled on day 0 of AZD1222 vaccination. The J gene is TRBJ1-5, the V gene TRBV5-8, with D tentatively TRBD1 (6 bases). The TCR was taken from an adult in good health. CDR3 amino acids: CASSLLGGNQPQHF. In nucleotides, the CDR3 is TGTGCCAGCAGCTTGCTAGGGGGGAATCAGCCCCAGCATTTT.